The 15 T cell receptor delta chains below all came from one sample that was sequenced in a study of gamma-delta chains in newborns, infants, children. TCRdb re-processed the reads using CATT. The sample has fewer than 4,500 delta-chain clones, 1.9% seen once. Sequenced sample: blood. The receptors originated from a child who was a newborn, infant or young child, either healthy, febrile or measles-vaccinated (not recorded which).

This clone has more than one count but fewer than ten. A read error is likely here: a far larger clone is one base away. Other nucleotide sequences in the sample specify the same CDR3. The chain joins TRDV2 to TRDJ2; 7 bases agree with TRDD3. CDR3 length: 16 residues. Germline values: CDR1 GEAIGNYY, CDR2 EKD. CDR3 coding DNA: TGTGCCTGTGACCCGGAGGGATACAGTTTGACGGCACAACTCTTCTTT. The encoded protein is CACDPEGYSLTAQLFF.

By share, this clone counts as large. Within the sample, other DNA sequences also encode this same CDR3. The CDR3 nucleotides are TGTGCCTGTGACGCTTTACTGGGGGATACCCCCTCCTGGGACACCCGACAGATGTTTTTC. Its protein is CACDALLGDTPSWDTRQMFF. This chain links TRDV2 with TRDJ3; TRDD3 matches at 12 bases. CDR1 is GEAIGNYY, CDR2 EKD, per germline. CDR3 size: 20 residues. The V and J ends lost 3 bases and 0 bases, in that order; junction bases with no gene match: 8.

The J gene is TRDJ3, the V gene TRDV2; 7 bases match TRDD3. Germline V lookup: CDR1 GEAIGNYY, CDR2 EKD. With 5 bases clipped from V and 1 base from J, the junction kept 1 base outside the gene matches. The CDR3 runs to 15 residues. The CDR3 coding sequence is TGTGCCTGTGGTGGGGGATCCTGGGACACCCGACAGATGTTTTTC. This gives the protein CACGGGSWDTRQMFF.

As to this clone: Other nucleotide sequences in the sample specify the same CDR3. The chain is built from TRDV2 and TRDJ1; 10 positions agree with TRDD3. This CDR3 has 14 amino acids. The junction had 3 bases not matched to a gene; V was cut back by 4 bases and J by 2 bases. Germline V CDR1 and CDR2: GEAIGNYY, EKD. CDR3 protein: CACDRLGDTDKLIF. DNA for the CDR3: TGTGCCTGTGATAGACTGGGGGATACCGATAAACTCATCTTT.

About this clone: With a much larger clone just one base away, this may be a read error. The chain employs TRDV2 and TRDJ2; 7 bases fit TRDD3. The CDR3 contains 14 residues. The germline V gene encodes CDR1 GEAIGNYY and CDR2 EKD. Trimming took 0 bases from V and 5 from J; bases not matched to a gene: 2. The CDR3 here is CACDTAGDTAQLFF. DNA for the CDR3: TGTGCCTGTGACACCGCGGGGGATACAGCACAACTCTTCTTT.

The chain employs TRDV2 and TRDJ1; 10 bases fit TRDD3. The CDR3 contains 16 residues. Germline V CDR1 and CDR2: GEAIGNYY, EKD. The V segment lost 3 bases and the J segment 7 bases; nucleotides outside the gene matches: 13. CDR3 in amino acids: CACDSLALGDKSKLIF. DNA of the CDR3: TGTGCCTGTGACTCACTTGCTCTGGGGGATAAGAGTAAACTCATCTTT.

This clone was detected a few times. With only one base between it and a far larger clone, this is likely a read error. Different DNA sequences within this sample yield the same CDR3. The CDR3 here is CACDVLGDTLTAQLFF. The CDR3 bases are TGTGCCTGTGACGTACTGGGGGATACTTTAACAGCACAACTCTTCTTT. The V gene is TRDV2, the J gene TRDJ2; 12 bases are shared with TRDD3. The CDR3 has 16 residues. Germline assignment: CDR1 GEAIGNYY and CDR2 EKD.

As concerns this clone: The sample carries other DNA sequences with the same CDR3. The chain links TRDV2 to TRDJ3; 13 nucleotides line up with TRDD3. The CDR3 spans 19 residues. J was trimmed by 4 bases and V by 1 base; bases with no gene match: 6. The V gene's germline CDR1 is GEAIGNYY and CDR2 EKD. The CDR3 here is CACDTVLGDTTWDTRQMFF. CDR3 nucleotide sequence: TGTGCCTGTGACACAGTACTGGGGGATACGACATGGGACACCCGACAGATGTTTTTC.

Regarding this clone: This likely traces to a read error, being one base from a far larger clone. The chain uses TRDV2 and TRDJ1, with 12 bases aligning to TRDD3. Germline lookup yields CDR1 GEAIGNYY and CDR2 EKD. This CDR3 contains 14 residues. The CDR3 DNA follows: TGTGCCTGTGACATACTGGGGGATACCGATAACCTCATCTTT. Translating it yields CACDILGDTDNLIF.

This clone counts as medium-sized (0.01 to 0.1%). This CDR3 is also generated by other DNA sequences in the sample. The chain combines TRDV2 with TRDJ2; 9 positions agree with TRDD3. Germline loops: CDR1 GEAIGNYY, CDR2 EKD. CDR3 length: 17 amino acids. With 3 bases clipped from V and 0 bases from J, the junction kept 7 bases outside the gene matches. The CDR3 loop is CACDPLGDRALTAQLFF. CDR3 nucleotides: TGTGCCTGTGACCCGTTGGGGGATAGGGCTTTGACAGCACAACTCTTCTTT.

Comment on this clone: A much larger clone sits a single nucleotide away, making a read error possible. V and J are TRDV1 and TRDJ1; weak D call: TRDD2 (6 bases). Germline CDR1 is TSWWSYY and CDR2 is QGS. This CDR3 is built from 18 residues. The DNA of the CDR3 is TGTGCTCTTGGGGAACTAATCCTACGCCCCTTCTACACCGGTAAACTCATCTTT. The encoded protein is CALGELILRPFYTGKLIF.

In the case of this clone: A read error may explain this, as a much larger clone is one base away. V gene TRDV2 combines with J gene TRDJ2; 7 bases agree with TRDD3. This CDR3 is built from 17 residues. Per germline, CDR1 GEAIGNYY and CDR2 EKD. The CDR3 loop is CARDPLGALPLTAQLFF. The CDR3 bases are TGTGCCCGTGATCCTCTGGGGGCCCTCCCTTTGACAGCACAACTCTTCTTT.

Concerning this clone itself: This may be a read error, as it is one base from a much larger clone. Other DNA sequences in this sample translate to the same CDR3. V is TRDV3 and J is TRDJ2, with unresolved D. Per the germline V gene, CDR1 is TVYSNPD and CDR2 is GDNSRS (reference sequence). The CDR3 sequence is 12 residues long. This CDR3 is CAFRGLTAQLFF. The CDR3 DNA sequence: TGTGCCTTTAGGGGTTTGACAGCACAGCTCTTCTTT.

This clone was picked up a small number of times. The chain links TRAV29/DV5 to TRDJ3, with TRDD3 matching over 7 bases. Per germline, CDR1 NSMFDY and CDR2 ISSIKDK. V lost 0 bases and J lost 0; bases outside the gene matches: 6. The CDR3 extends over 18 amino acids. CDR3 in amino acids: CAASATLGSSWDTRQMFF. As DNA, the CDR3 is TGTGCAGCAAGCGCGACACTGGGGAGCTCCTGGGACACCCGACAGATGTTTTTC. Full variable domain (missing parts from reference TRAV29/DV5 and TRDJ3): DQQVKQNSPSLSVQEGRISILNCDYTNSMFDYFLWYKKYPAEGPTFLISISSIKDKNEDGRFTVFLNKSAKHLSLHIVPSQPGDSAVYFCAASATLGSSWDTRQMFFGTGIKLFVEP.

This clone was counted only a few times. A read error may produce the germline difference seen at one junction end. This chain joins TRDV1 and TRDJ3; TRDD3 matches 9 bases. Germline CDR1 and CDR2: TSWWSYY and QGS. The CDR3 loop spans 18 amino acids. CDR3 sequence: CALGGGIPHSWGTRQMFF. The CDR3 coding sequence is TGTGCTCTTGGGGGGGGGATACCCCACTCCTGGGGCACCCGACAGATGTTTTTC.